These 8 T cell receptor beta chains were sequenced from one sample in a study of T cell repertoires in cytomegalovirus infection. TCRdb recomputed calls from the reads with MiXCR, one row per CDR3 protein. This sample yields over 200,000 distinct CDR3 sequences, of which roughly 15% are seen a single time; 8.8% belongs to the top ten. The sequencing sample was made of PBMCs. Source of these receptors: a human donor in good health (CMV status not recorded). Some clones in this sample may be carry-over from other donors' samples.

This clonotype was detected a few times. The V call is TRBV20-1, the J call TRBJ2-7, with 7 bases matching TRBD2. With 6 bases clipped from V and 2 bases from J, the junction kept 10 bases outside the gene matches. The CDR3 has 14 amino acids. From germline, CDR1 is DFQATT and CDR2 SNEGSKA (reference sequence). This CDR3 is CSAPRGGGTYEQYF. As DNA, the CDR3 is TGCAGTGCGCCGAGGGGCGGGGGAACCTACGAGCAGTACTTC.

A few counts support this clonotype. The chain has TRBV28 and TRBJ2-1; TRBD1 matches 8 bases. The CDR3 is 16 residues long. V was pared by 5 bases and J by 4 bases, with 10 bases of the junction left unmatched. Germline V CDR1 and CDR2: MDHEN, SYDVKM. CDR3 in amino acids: CASSGSGQGFYNEQFF. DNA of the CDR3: TGTGCCAGCAGTGGCTCCGGACAGGGATTTTACAATGAGCAGTTCTTC.

The CDR3 here is CASSRSDSYEQYF. In nucleotides, the CDR3 is TGTGCCAGTAGCCGTAGCGATTCCTACGAGCAGTACTTC. The chain carries TRBV19 and TRBJ2-7; D is possibly TRBD2 (5 bases). V shed 6 bases and J shed 1 base, with 10 bases lying between them. Germline CDR1 and CDR2: LNHDA and SQIVND (reference sequence). CDR3 size: 13 residues.

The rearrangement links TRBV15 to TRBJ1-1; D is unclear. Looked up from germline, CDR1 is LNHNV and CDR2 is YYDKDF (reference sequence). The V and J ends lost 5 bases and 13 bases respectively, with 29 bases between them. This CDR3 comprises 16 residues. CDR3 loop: CATSAEALLGTLRIFF. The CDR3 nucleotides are TGTGCCACCAGCGCAGAGGCCCTCCTGGGAACACTGAGGATTTTCTTT.

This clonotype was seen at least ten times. The CDR3 loop reads CASSAGQGAFPLHF. CDR3 coding DNA: TGTGCCAGCAGTGCCGGACAGGGGGCATTCCCCCTCCACTTT. This chain uses TRBV25-1 with TRBJ1-6; TRBD1 matches 11 bases. Germline V gene lookup returns CDR1 MGHDK and CDR2 SYGVNS. The CDR3 totals 14 residues. V was clipped by 4 bases and J by 13 bases; unmatched bases: 6.

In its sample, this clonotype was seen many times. The CDR3 DNA reads as TGTGCCAGCAGCTTGATCGGGGGGGGCACAGATACGCAGTATTTT. This translates into CASSLIGGGTDTQYF. The chain links TRBV7-2 to TRBJ2-3; 8 bases match TRBD2. Trimming at V came to 3 bases and at J to 1 base, leaving 3 bases not matched to a gene. In germline, CDR1 is SGHTA, CDR2 FQGNSA. The CDR3 is 15 residues long.

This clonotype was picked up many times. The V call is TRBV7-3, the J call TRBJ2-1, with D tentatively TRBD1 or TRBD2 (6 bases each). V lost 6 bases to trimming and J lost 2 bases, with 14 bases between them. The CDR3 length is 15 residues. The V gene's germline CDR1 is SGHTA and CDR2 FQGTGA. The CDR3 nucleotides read TGTGCCAGCAGTCGAGTAGGGGGGACCTACAATGAGCAGTTCTTC. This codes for CASSRVGGTYNEQFF.

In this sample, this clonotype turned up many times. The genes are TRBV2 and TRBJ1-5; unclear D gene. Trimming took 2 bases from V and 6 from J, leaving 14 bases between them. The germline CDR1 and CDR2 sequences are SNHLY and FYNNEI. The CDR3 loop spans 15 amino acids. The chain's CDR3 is CASSERREWGQPQHF. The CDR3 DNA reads TGTGCCAGCAGTGAACGGCGAGAGTGGGGTCAGCCCCAGCATTTT.